This T cell receptor (beta chain) was captured in a study of CD8 T cells in Susac syndrome. Study overall: There were about 6 sequenced Susac syndrome patients with active disease and roughly 8 in remission.

It was with random hexamers that 0.5 to 1 ug RNA was reverse transcribed. TCR beta CDR3 was amplified by immunoSEQ covering 54 Vbeta and 13 Jbeta. TCRdb fed the immunoSEQ multiplex PCR reads into MiXCR, producing one record per CDR3 protein. This table has about 190,000 distinct CDR3 sequences, about 91% appearing once. CD8+ and CD4+ T cells from blood underwent TCR beta sequencing. Both CD4+ and CD8+ T cells were negatively isolated, and TEMRA cells underwent FACS enrichment. Input material: CD4+ T cells from PBMCs. The TCR sequence derives from a human donor with Susac syndrome.

The DNA of the CDR3 is TGTGCCAGCAGCTCTCGGCTAGACTCCTACGAGCAGTACTTC. This sequence encodes CASSSRLDSYEQYF. The chain carries TRBV11-2 and TRBJ2-7; no firm D call. Germline CDR1 is SGHAT and CDR2 is FQNNGV. CDR3 length: 14 amino acids. V dropped 4 bases and J dropped 0 bases, with 10 bases sitting between them.